The 2 T cell receptor beta chains below come from one sample, sequenced in a study of blood T cell repertoires in COVID-19. The assay was immunoSEQ multiplex PCR, and TCRdb's table has in-frame clones only and misses some. This repertoire shows about 140,000 clones, over 65% found once; its top ten account for 15% to 20%. Input material: peripheral blood. These receptors came from a man aged 45 to 65 with acute or convalescent COVID-19.

The chain has TRBV30 and TRBJ1-1; a weak D match, TRBD1 (6 bases). The ends were cut back, 5 bases at V and 4 bases at J, with 11 bases in the middle. The CDR3 totals 12 residues. Germline loops: CDR1 GTSNPN, CDR2 SVGIG (reference sequence). DNA of the CDR3: TGTGCCTGGGACAGAGGGGGCACTGAAGCTTTCTTT. The encoded protein is CAWDRGGTEAFF.

The rearrangement joins TRBV5-1 to TRBJ2-6; D remains ambiguous. This CDR3 has 14 amino acids. V gave up 4 bases and J gave up 0 bases, with 5 bases separating them. Germline CDR1 and CDR2: SGHRS and YFSETQ. CDR3 in DNA: TGCGCCAGCAGCGTGTACTCTGGGGCCAACGTCCTGACTTTC. The encoded protein is CASSVYSGANVLTF.